The rows below give T cell receptor beta chains drawn from one sample of a study of blood T cell repertoires in COVID-19. Some clones are missing from TCRdb's copy, which holds only in-frame ones; the method was immunoSEQ multiplex PCR. This table holds approximately 150,000 clones, 70% to 90% found once. The sequencing input was peripheral blood. Receptors originate from an elderly woman with COVID-19, enrolled during active disease. Both conserved end residues are part of each CDR3. The order of the fields is V gene, clone size, D gene, J gene, CDR3 DNA, CDR3 protein. D genes are given only for firm matches. Clone sizes are given selectively: once, few, many, or a class where the clone is expanded.

>TRBV2|.|.|TRBJ2-7
TGTGCCAGCAGTGGGTCCGGGGGCGAGCAGTACTTC
CASSGSGGEQYF
>TRBV18|.|.|TRBJ2-3
TGTGCCAGCTCACCAAGAGGGGAGGTCGGGGCAGATACGCAGTATTTT
CASSPRGEVGADTQYF
>TRBV7-3|.|.|TRBJ2-3
TGTGCCAGCAGCTTAGGGACAAGCACAGATACGCAGTATTTT
CASSLGTSTDTQYF
>TRBV10-3|.|TRBD1|TRBJ2-7
TGTGCCATCAGTGCGGACAGGGAAGACGAGCAGTACTTC
CAISADREDEQYF
>TRBV7-2|.|.|TRBJ1-2
TGTGCCAGCAGCTTAGTGGCAGACTATGGCTACACCTTC
CASSLVADYGYTF
>TRBV4-1|.|TRBD2|TRBJ2-1
TGCGCCAGCAGCCAAGAAATGGGGACTAGCGATAACAATGAGCAGTTCTTC
CASSQEMGTSDNNEQFF
>TRBV30|.|.|TRBJ1-1
TGTGCCTGGTGTGGGGGGATGCGGGGGGACACTGAAGCTTTCTTT
CAWCGGMRGDTEAFF
>TRBV9|.|TRBD1|TRBJ2-7
TGTGCCAGCAGCAGAGCCGGGACAGGGGACTACGAGCAGTACTTC
CASSRAGTGDYEQYF
>TRBV3-1/TRBV3-2|.|TRBD2|TRBJ2-3
TGTGCCAGCAGTCTAGCGGGAGGCGCAGATACGCAGTATTTT
CASSLAGGADTQYF
>TRBV5-1|.|.|TRBJ1-2
TGCGCCAGCAGCTTGGAAGGGGAGGGAGGCTACACCTTC
CASSLEGEGGYTF
>TRBV5-1|.|TRBD2|TRBJ2-5
TGCGCCAGCAGCCTAGGACTAGCGGGCCAAGAGACCCAGTACTTC
CASSLGLAGQETQYF
>TRBV10-3|.|TRBD1|TRBJ2-3
TGTGCCATCAGTGAGTCGAAACAGGGGAGTTTAGATACGCAGTATTTT
CAISESKQGSLDTQYF
>TRBV7-2|few|.|TRBJ1-5
TGTGCCAGCAGCTTGGGCAGGGGCCAGCCCCAGCATTTT
CASSLGRGQPQHF
>TRBV6-2/TRBV6-3|.|.|TRBJ2-2
TGTGCCAGCAGTTATATCCCCGGGGAGCTGTTTTTT
CASSYIPGELFF
>TRBV7-6|.|TRBD1|TRBJ2-2
TGTGCCAGCAGCTTAGGACAGGGGGTAATGACCGGGGAGCTGTTTTTT
CASSLGQGVMTGELFF
>TRBV7-8|.|.|TRBJ2-7
TGTGCCAGCAGCATTCACAGCTACGAGCAGTACTTC
CASSIHSYEQYF
>TRBV24-1|.|.|TRBJ2-2
TGTGCCACCAGTGCCCCTCGGGGGAACACCGGGGAGCTGTTTTTT
CATSAPRGNTGELFF
>TRBV19|.|TRBD1|TRBJ1-3
TGTGCCAGCCTAAGAACCCCCCCGGACAGGGGGACTGGAAACACCATATATTTT
CASLRTPPDRGTGNTIYF